The 27 T cell receptor beta chains presented below share a single source sample, sequenced in a study of Graves' ophthalmopathy and Graves' hyperthyroidism. Amplifying from RNA transcripts, the study obtained TCR beta CDR3 regions. RT-PCR in the first round used HTBI primers; a second-round multiplex PCR followed. TCRdb independently ran MiXCR on the multiplex PCR reads; one entry per CDR3 protein. The sample comprises over 450,000 distinct CDR3 sequences, around 15% of which are singletons, and about a tenth rests with the top ten. Input material: blood. The source is a woman between 25 and 40 years old with Graves' ophthalmopathy.

As concerns this clonotype: This clone may be a read error of a much larger clone one base away. The chain is built from TRBV5-1 and TRBJ1-1; TRBD1 might be the D (5 bases). Germline-derived CDR1 and CDR2 are SGHRS and YFSETQ. The CDR3 is 13 residues long. CDR3 DNA sequence: TGCGCCAGCAATTCGCAGGAGGACACTAAAGCTTTCTTT. Translation: CASNSQEDTKAFF.

The table lists this clonotype with a count of one. The chain couples TRBV24-1 to TRBJ1-5; the D is unclear. The CDR3 extends over 13 amino acids. CDR1 and CDR2 (germline): KGHDR, SFDVKD. V lost 7 bases to trimming and J lost 4 bases, with 10 bases between them. CDR3 region: CATSPGQNQPQHF. CDR3 nucleotides: TGTGCCACCAGCCCGGGCCAGAATCAGCCCCAGCATTTT.

This clonotype was seen many times. This sequence joins TRBV9 and TRBJ2-2; 10 bases align to TRBD2. The CDR3 is made up of 16 amino acids. CDR1 and CDR2 from the germline V gene are SGDLS and YYNGEE. Unmatched junction bases numbered 8, after V lost 4 bases and J lost 5 bases. The CDR3 region is CASSPSGGAGTGELFF. The CDR3 region has the DNA TGTGCCAGCAGCCCTAGCGGGGGAGCGGGGACCGGGGAGCTGTTTTTT.

The sample holds many counts of this clonotype. This chain links TRBV29-1 with TRBJ1-1; no firm D call. CDR1 SQVTM and CDR2 ANQGSEA come from the germline V gene. V lost 1 base and J lost 1, with 7 bases in between. This CDR3 region has 13 residues. CDR3 bases: TGCAGCGTTGAAGTTGGCCAGAACACTGAAGCTTTCTTT. Amino acids: CSVEVGQNTEAFF.

This clonotype was seen repeatedly, ten times or more. The chain recombines TRBV30 with TRBJ1-1, with 7 positions matching TRBD1. The J segment lost 3 bases and the V segment lost 2 bases, leaving 9 bases of the junction unmatched. This CDR3 contains 15 residues. The V gene's germline CDR1 is GTSNPN and CDR2 SVGIG (reference sequence). In DNA form, the CDR3 reads TGTGCCTGGAGTCCATTAGGAGGACAGGACACTGAAGCTTTCTTT. Amino acid sequence: CAWSPLGGQDTEAFF.

This clonotype was seen at least ten times. In DNA form, the CDR3 reads TGTGCCAGCAGTTTATCAGACCAAAATGAGCAGTTCTTC. This sequence encodes CASSLSDQNEQFF. The V and J genes are TRBV12-3 or TRBV12-4 and TRBJ2-1; D uncertain. V was cut by 2 bases and J by 7 bases, with 9 bases left in between. The CDR3 sequence is 13 residues long.

This clonotype was observed a few times. An end of the junction does not agree with germline; a read error may underlie this. The CDR3 DNA sequence: TGTGCCAGCAGCGTAGATGCGGGGACGGGGGATGGCTGCACCTTC. It encodes CASSVDAGTGDGCTF. The rearrangement uses TRBV9 and TRBJ1-2; maybe TRBD1 (5 bases). This CDR3 region has 15 residues. The germline V gene encodes CDR1 SGDLS and CDR2 YYNGEE.

This clonotype was detected ten times or more. The chain couples TRBV11-2 to TRBJ2-7; the D is unclear. V lost 5 bases and J lost 3, with 8 bases in between. The V gene's germline CDR1 is SGHAT and CDR2 FQNNGV. The CDR3 is 12 amino acids. In DNA form, the CDR3 reads TGTGCCAGCAGCGTGCGTGGCTACGAGCAGTACTTC. Protein sequence: CASSVRGYEQYF.

Ten or more counts support this clonotype. This rearrangement joins TRBV20-1 to TRBJ1-1; possibly TRBD1 for D (5 bases). The CDR3 is 14 amino acids. The V and J ends lost 3 bases and 4 bases respectively, with 15 bases between them. The germline V gene encodes CDR1 DFQATT and CDR2 SNEGSKA (reference sequence). CDR3 in amino acids: CSARDPGSGTEAFF. The DNA of the CDR3 is TGCAGTGCTAGGGACCCAGGGTCTGGCACTGAAGCTTTCTTT.

This clonotype was counted many times. The gene calls are TRBV24-1 and TRBJ2-2; D possibly matches TRBD1 or TRBD2 (6 bases each). There are 16 residues in the CDR3. Germline V CDR1 and CDR2: KGHDR, SFDVKD. Trimming stripped 0 bases from V and 3 bases from J, with 10 bases between. CDR3 sequence: CATSDLGGQDTGELFF. CDR3 DNA: TGTGCCACCAGTGATTTGGGGGGGCAAGACACCGGGGAGCTGTTTTTT.

This clonotype was observed a handful of times. Since the CDR3 does not end with the conserved phenylalanine or tryptophan, this likely comes from a read error. The chain joins TRBV19 to TRBJ2-7; D is unclear. The CDR3 is 14 residues long. The ends were cut back, 8 bases at V and 0 bases at J, with 14 bases in the middle. The germline gives CDR1 LNHDA, CDR2 SQIVND (reference sequence). The chain's CDR3 is CASSSDSNSYEQYL. CDR3 coding DNA: TGTGCCAGTTCGTCTGATTCAAACTCCTACGAGCAGTACTTG.

This clonotype was observed at least ten times. The chain joins TRBV15 to TRBJ1-1; unclear D gene. The CDR3 loop spans 13 amino acids. V was clipped by 6 bases and J by 3 bases, with 11 bases between them. The germline V gene has CDR1 LNHNV and CDR2 YYDKDF (reference sequence). The CDR3 region is CATRTSGDTEAFF. The CDR3 region has the DNA TGTGCCACCAGGACGAGTGGGGACACTGAAGCTTTCTTT.

This clonotype came up many times. CDR3 residues: CASSGFPQGGNNQPQHF. In DNA, the CDR3 is TGTGCCAGCAGTGGATTTCCCCAGGGTGGAAACAATCAGCCCCAGCATTTT. The rearrangement joins TRBV6-1 to TRBJ1-5, with D possibly being TRBD1 (5 bases). V lost 4 bases, J lost 3 bases, and 19 bases lay in between. There are 17 residues in the CDR3. Germline-derived CDR1 and CDR2 are MNHNS and SASEGT.

The chain is built from TRBV27 and TRBJ2-5; 13 bases are shared with TRBD2. CDR3 length equals 15 residues. Looked up from germline, CDR1 is MNHEY and CDR2 is SMNVEV (reference sequence). The V gene end was trimmed by 6 bases and the J gene end by 2 bases; junction bases not matched to a gene: 3. In DNA, the CDR3 is TGTGCCAGCAGACCACTAGCGGGGGGGCAAGAGACCCAGTACTTC. It translates to CASRPLAGGQETQYF.

Ten or more counts support this clonotype. This chain connects TRBV30 to TRBJ1-5, with D hard to call. Per the germline V gene, CDR1 is GTSNPN and CDR2 is SVGIG (reference sequence). Trimming shortened V by 1 base and J by 5 bases, and 9 bases separated the two germline ends. The CDR3 contains 13 residues. The CDR3 sequence is CAWSGGGDQPQHF. DNA of the CDR3: TGTGCCTGGAGTGGAGGTGGCGATCAGCCCCAGCATTTT.

This clonotype was seen ten or more times. This rearrangement joins TRBV28 to TRBJ1-5; the D gene is possibly TRBD1 (6 bases). The germline V gene has CDR1 MDHEN and CDR2 SYDVKM. Trimming took off 5 bases at V and 0 bases at J, with 23 bases between the two ends. The CDR3 runs to 19 residues. Here the CDR3 reads CASSPLPRQVLHSNQPQHF. CDR3 sequence (DNA): TGTGCCAGCAGTCCCCTTCCTAGACAGGTTCTTCATAGCAATCAGCCCCAGCATTTT.

This clonotype has a count of ten or more. The CDR3 nucleotides read TGTGCCAGCAGCTTAGATCTTTGGGCTTTCTTT. Translating gives CASSLDLWAFF. The chain links TRBV11-2 to TRBJ1-1; the D is unclear. Germline V gene lookup returns CDR1 SGHAT and CDR2 FQNNGV. The V end was cut by 0 bases, the J end by 11 bases, with 7 bases between. The CDR3 sequence is 11 residues long.

The sample holds many counts of this clonotype. This chain uses TRBV6-2 or TRBV6-3 with TRBJ2-7, with 12 bases fitting TRBD2. CDR3 length: 16 amino acids. Germline V CDR1 and CDR2: MNHEY, SVGEGT. The V and J ends lost 7 bases and 2 bases, in that order; junction bases with no gene match: 9. CDR3 protein: CASTGLAGRTPYEQYF. DNA of the CDR3: TGTGCCAGCACCGGACTAGCGGGGAGGACCCCCTACGAGCAGTACTTC.

The table lists this clonotype with many counts. V usage is TRBV10-1 and J usage is TRBJ2-7; D not resolved. Looked up from germline, CDR1 is WNHNN and CDR2 is SYGVQD (reference sequence). V shed 2 bases and J shed 3 bases, with 8 bases lying between them. The CDR3 covers 13 residues. The DNA of the CDR3 is TGCGCCAGCAGTGAGAGTTCCAACTACGAGCAGTACTTC. This sequence encodes CASSESSNYEQYF.

This clonotype was detected many times. This rearrangement joins TRBV2 to TRBJ1-1; D remains unclear. The V and J ends lost 5 bases and 1 base respectively, with 8 bases between them. CDR3 length equals 13 residues. Looked up from germline, CDR1 is SNHLY and CDR2 is FYNNEI. CDR3 loop: CASSTLANTEAFF. For the CDR3, the DNA is TGTGCCAGCAGTACCCTCGCGAACACTGAAGCTTTCTTT. The whole variable domain, filled in from reference TRBV2 and TRBJ1-1, reads EPEVTQTPSHQVTQMGQEVILRCVPISNHLYFYWYRQILGQKVEFLVSFYNNEISEKSEIFDDQFSVERPDGSNFTLKIRSTKLEDSAMYFCASSTLANTEAFFGQGTRLTVV.

The chain uses TRBV11-2 and TRBJ2-7; perhaps TRBD2 as D (6 bases). Trimming left V 1 base short and J 4 bases short, with 17 bases between. From germline, CDR1 is SGHAT and CDR2 FQNNGV. The CDR3 sequence is 16 residues long. The CDR3: CASSLGIRFGGYEQYF. As DNA, the CDR3 is TGTGCCAGCAGCTTAGGTATACGGTTCGGGGGTTACGAGCAGTACTTC.

This clonotype has ten or more counts. The chain uses TRBV28 and TRBJ1-5; maybe TRBD1 (5 bases). The germline V gene encodes CDR1 MDHEN and CDR2 SYDVKM. The CDR3 is made up of 16 amino acids. Trimming removed 6 bases from V and 1 base from J, with 16 bases in between. This CDR3 reads CASRAPGPQSNQPQHF. The CDR3 coding sequence is TGTGCCAGCAGGGCGCCGGGGCCACAGAGCAATCAGCCCCAGCATTTT.

This clonotype was detected ten times or more. The V call is TRBV30, the J call TRBJ1-3; D gene unclear. The ends were cut back, 1 base at V and 6 bases at J, with 7 bases in the middle. The CDR3 runs to 12 residues. Germline values: CDR1 GTSNPN, CDR2 SVGIG (reference sequence). CDR3 nucleotide sequence: TGTGCCTGGAGTGAAGTTTCAAACACCATATATTTT. Amino acids: CAWSEVSNTIYF. The complete variable domain, with remaining parts taken from reference TRBV30 and TRBJ1-3, reads SQTIHQWPATLVQPVGSPLSLECTVEGTSNPNLYWYRQAAGRGLQLLFYSVGIGQISSEVPQNLSASRPQDRQFILSSKKLLLSDSGFYLCAWSEVSNTIYFGEGSWLTVV.

This clonotype was recorded many times. The chain couples TRBV27 to TRBJ2-7; D gene ambiguous. This CDR3 contains 15 residues. Trimming pared 3 bases from V and 4 bases from J, leaving 16 bases between. Germline V lookup: CDR1 MNHEY, CDR2 SMNVEV (reference sequence). This CDR3 reads CASSFGEPETYEQYF. CDR3 coding DNA: TGTGCCAGCAGTTTCGGAGAGCCCGAAACTTACGAGCAGTACTTC.

This clonotype was recorded at least ten times. The chain has TRBV3-1 and TRBJ2-7, with TRBD1 identical over 8 bases. The germline gives CDR1 LGHDT, CDR2 YNNKEL (reference sequence). This CDR3 contains 14 residues. The ends lost 6 bases at V and 2 bases at J; junction bases unmatched: 6. CDR3: CASSPGTGTYEQYF. CDR3 nucleotide sequence: TGTGCCAGCAGTCCTGGGACAGGTACCTACGAGCAGTACTTC.

This clonotype was detected many times. This chain uses TRBV28 with TRBJ2-2; D might be TRBD1 (6 bases). This CDR3 spans 13 amino acids. Germline values: CDR1 MDHEN, CDR2 SYDVKM. Trimming left V 6 bases short and J 7 bases short, with 12 bases between. DNA for the CDR3: TGTGCCAGCAGCCTCAGGGGTATCGGGGAGCTGTTTTTT. Protein sequence: CASSLRGIGELFF.

This clonotype was observed many times. Germline is not matched at one junction end, which may reflect a read error. The J gene is TRBJ2-2, the V gene TRBV27, with D unresolved. CDR1 and CDR2 from the germline V gene are MNHEY and SMNVEV (reference sequence). This CDR3 spans 14 amino acids. CDR3 amino acids: CANSLRSDTGELFF. The CDR3, as DNA: TGTGCCAACAGTTTAAGGAGTGACACCGGGGAGCTGTTTTTT.